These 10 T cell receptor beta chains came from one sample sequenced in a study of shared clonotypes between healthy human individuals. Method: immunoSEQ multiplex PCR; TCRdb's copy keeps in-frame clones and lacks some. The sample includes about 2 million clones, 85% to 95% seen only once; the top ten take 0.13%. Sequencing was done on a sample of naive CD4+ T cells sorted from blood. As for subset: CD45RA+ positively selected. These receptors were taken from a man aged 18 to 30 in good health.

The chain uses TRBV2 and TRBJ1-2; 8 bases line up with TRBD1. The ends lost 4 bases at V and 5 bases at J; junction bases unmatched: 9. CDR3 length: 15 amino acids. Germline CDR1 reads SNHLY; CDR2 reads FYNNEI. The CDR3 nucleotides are TGTGCCAGCAGTGCCAGGGGGCTGGGTTTTTATGGCTACACCTTC. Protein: CASSARGLGFYGYTF.

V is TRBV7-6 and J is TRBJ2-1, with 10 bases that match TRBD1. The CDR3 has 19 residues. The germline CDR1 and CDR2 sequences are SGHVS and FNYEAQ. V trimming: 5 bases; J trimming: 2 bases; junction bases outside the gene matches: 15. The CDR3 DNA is TGTGCCAGCAGCCAGGGACAGGGGACGGCGCGGGGTGCCTACAATGAGCAGTTCTTC. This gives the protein CASSQGQGTARGAYNEQFF.

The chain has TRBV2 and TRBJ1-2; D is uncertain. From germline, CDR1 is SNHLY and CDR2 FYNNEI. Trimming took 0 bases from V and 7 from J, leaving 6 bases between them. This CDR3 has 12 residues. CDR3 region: CASSEALPGYTF. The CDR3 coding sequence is TGTGCCAGCAGTGAAGCCCTTCCTGGCTACACCTTC.

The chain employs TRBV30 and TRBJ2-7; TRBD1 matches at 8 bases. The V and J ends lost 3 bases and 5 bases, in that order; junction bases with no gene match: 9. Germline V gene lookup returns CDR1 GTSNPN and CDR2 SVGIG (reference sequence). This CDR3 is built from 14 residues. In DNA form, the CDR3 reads TGTGCCTGGAGGACAGGGGTCGCTTCTGACGAGCAGTACTTC. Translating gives CAWRTGVASDEQYF.

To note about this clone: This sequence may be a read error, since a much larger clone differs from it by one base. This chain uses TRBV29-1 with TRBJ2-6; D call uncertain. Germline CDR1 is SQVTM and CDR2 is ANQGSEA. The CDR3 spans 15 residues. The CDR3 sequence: CGVEDLNSGANVLTF. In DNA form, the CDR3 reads TGCGGCGTTGAAGATCTGAACTCTGGGGCCAACGTCCTGACTTTC.

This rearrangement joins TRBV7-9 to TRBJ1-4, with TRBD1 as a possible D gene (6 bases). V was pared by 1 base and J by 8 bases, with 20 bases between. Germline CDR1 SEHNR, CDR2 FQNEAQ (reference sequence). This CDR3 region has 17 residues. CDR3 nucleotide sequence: TGTGCCAGCAGCTTAGGGTCTTTCGAGTGGGACAAGGAAAAACTGTTTTTT. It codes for CASSLGSFEWDKEKLFF.

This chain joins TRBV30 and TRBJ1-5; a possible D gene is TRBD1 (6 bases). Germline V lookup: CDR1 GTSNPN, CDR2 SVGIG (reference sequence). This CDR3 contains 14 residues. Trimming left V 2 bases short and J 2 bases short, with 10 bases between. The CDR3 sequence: CAWSTQGRNQPQHF. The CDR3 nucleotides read TGTGCCTGGAGTACACAGGGCCGCAATCAGCCCCAGCATTTT.

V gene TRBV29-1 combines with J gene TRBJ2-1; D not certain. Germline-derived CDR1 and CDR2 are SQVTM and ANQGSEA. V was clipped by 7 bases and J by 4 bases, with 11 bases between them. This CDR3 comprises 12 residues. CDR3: CSGGTSYNEQFF. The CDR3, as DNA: TGCAGCGGCGGCACCTCTTACAATGAGCAGTTCTTC.

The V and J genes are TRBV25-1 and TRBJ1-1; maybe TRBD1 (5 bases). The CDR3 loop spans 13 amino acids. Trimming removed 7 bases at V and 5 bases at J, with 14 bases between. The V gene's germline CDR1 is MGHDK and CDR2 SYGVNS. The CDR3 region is CASTWQGATEAFF. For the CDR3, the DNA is TGTGCCAGCACCTGGCAGGGAGCTACTGAAGCTTTCTTT.

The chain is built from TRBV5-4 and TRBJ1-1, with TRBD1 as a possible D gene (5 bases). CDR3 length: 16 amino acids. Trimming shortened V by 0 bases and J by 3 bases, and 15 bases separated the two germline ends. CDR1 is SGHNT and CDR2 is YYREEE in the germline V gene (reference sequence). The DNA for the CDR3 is TGTGCCAGCAGCTTGGCCAATAGGGGAGTCGACACTGAAGCTTTCTTT. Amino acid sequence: CASSLANRGVDTEAFF.